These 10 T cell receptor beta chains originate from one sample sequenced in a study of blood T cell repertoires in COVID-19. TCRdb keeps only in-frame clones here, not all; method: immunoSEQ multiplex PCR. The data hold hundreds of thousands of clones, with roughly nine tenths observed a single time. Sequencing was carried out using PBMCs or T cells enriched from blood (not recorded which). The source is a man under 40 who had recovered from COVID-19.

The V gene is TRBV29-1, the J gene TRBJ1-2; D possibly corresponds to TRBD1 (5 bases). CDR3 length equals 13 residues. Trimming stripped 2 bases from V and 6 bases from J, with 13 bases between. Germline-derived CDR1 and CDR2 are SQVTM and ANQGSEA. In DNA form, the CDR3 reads TGCAGCGTTGAATCATCAGGGCGTGATGGCTACACCTTC. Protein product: CSVESSGRDGYTF.

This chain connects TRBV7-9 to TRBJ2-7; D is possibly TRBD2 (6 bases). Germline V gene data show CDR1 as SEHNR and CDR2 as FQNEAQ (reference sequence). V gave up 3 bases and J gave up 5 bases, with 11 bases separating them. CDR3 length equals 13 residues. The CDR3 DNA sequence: TGTGCCAGCAGCTTCTCCGGGGAGGACGAGCAGTACTTC. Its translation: CASSFSGEDEQYF.

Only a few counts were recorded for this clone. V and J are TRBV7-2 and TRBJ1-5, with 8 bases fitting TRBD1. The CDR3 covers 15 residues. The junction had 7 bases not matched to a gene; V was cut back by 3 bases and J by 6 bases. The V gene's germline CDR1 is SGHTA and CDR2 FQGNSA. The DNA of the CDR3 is TGTGCCAGCAGCTTGAGACAGGGGAGCTTTCAGCCCCAGCATTTT. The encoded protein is CASSLRQGSFQPQHF.

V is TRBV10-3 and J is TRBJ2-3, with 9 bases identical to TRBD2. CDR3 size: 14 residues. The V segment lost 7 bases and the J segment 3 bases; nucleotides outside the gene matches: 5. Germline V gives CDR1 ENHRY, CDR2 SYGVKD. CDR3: CAITAGGGTDTQYF. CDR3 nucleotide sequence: TGTGCCATCACGGCGGGAGGGGGGACAGATACGCAGTATTTT.

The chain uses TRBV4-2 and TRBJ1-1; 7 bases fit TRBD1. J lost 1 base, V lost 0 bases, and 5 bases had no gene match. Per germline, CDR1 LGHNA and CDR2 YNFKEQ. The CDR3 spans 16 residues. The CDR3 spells CASSQDSGTANTEAFF. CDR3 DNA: TGTGCCAGCAGCCAAGATTCGGGGACAGCGAACACTGAAGCTTTCTTT.

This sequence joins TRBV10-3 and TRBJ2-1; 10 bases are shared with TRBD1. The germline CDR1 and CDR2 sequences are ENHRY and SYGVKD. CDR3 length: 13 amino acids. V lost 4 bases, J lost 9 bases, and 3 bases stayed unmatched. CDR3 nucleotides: TGTGCCATCAGTGGACAGGGGGCGGTTGAGCAGTTCTTC. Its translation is CAISGQGAVEQFF.

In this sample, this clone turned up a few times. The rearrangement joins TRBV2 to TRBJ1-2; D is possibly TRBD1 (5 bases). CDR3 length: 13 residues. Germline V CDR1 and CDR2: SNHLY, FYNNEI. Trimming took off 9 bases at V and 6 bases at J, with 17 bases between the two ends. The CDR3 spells CARSDIRQDGYTF. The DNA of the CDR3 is TGTGCCAGATCGGACATCAGGCAGGATGGCTACACCTTC.

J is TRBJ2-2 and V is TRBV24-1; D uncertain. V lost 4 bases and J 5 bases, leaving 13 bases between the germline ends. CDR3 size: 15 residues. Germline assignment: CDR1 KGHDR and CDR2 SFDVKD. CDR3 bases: TGTGCCACCAGTGACCACGGGTTCGCAACCGGGGAGCTGTTTTTT. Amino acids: CATSDHGFATGELFF.

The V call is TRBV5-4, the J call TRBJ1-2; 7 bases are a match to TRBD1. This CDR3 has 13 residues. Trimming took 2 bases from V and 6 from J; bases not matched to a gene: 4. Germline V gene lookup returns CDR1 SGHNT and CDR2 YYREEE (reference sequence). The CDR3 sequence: CASSFGQEDGYTF. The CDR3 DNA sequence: TGTGCCAGCAGCTTCGGACAGGAGGATGGCTACACCTTC.

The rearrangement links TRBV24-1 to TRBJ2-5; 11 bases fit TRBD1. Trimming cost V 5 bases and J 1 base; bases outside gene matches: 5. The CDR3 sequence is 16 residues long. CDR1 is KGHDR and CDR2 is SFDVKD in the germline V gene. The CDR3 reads CATSGDRGDPQETQYF. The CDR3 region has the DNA TGTGCCACCAGTGGGGACAGGGGGGACCCCCAAGAGACCCAGTACTTC.